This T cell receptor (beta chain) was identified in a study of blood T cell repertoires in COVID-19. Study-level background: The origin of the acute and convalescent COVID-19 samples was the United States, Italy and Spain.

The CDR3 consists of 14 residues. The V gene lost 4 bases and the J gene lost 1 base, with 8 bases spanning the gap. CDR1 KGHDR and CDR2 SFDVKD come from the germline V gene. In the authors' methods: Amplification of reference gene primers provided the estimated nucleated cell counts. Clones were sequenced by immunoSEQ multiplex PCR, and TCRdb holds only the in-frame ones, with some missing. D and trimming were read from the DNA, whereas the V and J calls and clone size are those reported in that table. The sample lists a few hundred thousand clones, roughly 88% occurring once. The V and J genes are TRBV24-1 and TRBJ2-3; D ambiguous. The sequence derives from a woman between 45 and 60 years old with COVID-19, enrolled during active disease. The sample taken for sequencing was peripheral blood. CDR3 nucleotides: TGTGCCACCAGTGACGCTAGAGGCACAGATACGCAGTATTTT. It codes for CATSDARGTDTQYF.